Listed below are T cell receptor beta chains from one sample, sequenced in a study of tumor-infiltrating lymphocytes in primary liver carcinoma. One entry per CDR3 protein results from TCRdb running MiXCR on the multiplex PCR reads. Here the sample spans tens of thousands of distinct CDR3 sequences, around 64% being singletons. The sample was liver tumor tissue from sampling region 5. Receptor source: a man aged 40-55 years with primary liver carcinoma and hepatitis B virus infection. Both conserved end residues are part of each CDR3.

>TRBJ2-1|TRBV11-2
CVSSLAGGHYNEQFF
>TRBJ2-4|TRBV12-3/TRBV12-4
CASSLNGGNIQYF
>TRBJ2-5|TRBV19
CASSGEGVGETQYF
>TRBJ2-1|TRBV7-8
CASSLQALSSYNEQFF
>TRBJ1-1|TRBV7-8
CASSLGGIGTEAFF
>TRBJ1-5|TRBV4-1
CASSLGQGIGHQPQHF
>TRBJ1-4|TRBV6-5
CASTGTGPHEKLFF
>TRBJ2-7|TRBV4-2
CASSRPGTAVGEQYF
>TRBJ2-3|TRBV28
CTSRAPTRDPTDTQYF
>TRBJ2-3|TRBV21-1
CASSNIGSDTGTSGFADTQYF
>TRBJ1-4|TRBV4-2
CASPLTGKGEKLFF